One and the same sample provided the 5 T cell receptor beta chains below, sequenced in a study of beta chain features in type 1 diabetes. Findings of the study overall: Among patients with Type 1 diabetes, TCRB CDR3s were moderately but significantly shorter in every one of the four CD4+ subsets.

Expressed TCRB transcripts were sequenced after all isolated RNA was converted to cDNA. Profiled with immunoSEQ multiplex PCR; TCRdb holds only in-frame clones, not every one. The sample contains 550,000 to 850,000 clones, around an eighth of which appear only once. What these receptors recognize is not known. The specimen sequenced was naive CD4+ T cells from blood. These receptors were obtained from a man younger than 35 with type 1 diabetes.

This chain uses TRBV30 with TRBJ1-6; tentatively, D is TRBD1 (6 bases). Looked up from germline, CDR1 is GTSNPN and CDR2 is SVGIG (reference sequence). V lost 4 bases and J lost 10, with 20 bases in between. This CDR3 contains 15 residues. In nucleotides, the CDR3 is TGTGCCTGGACCCCACCCGACAGGAAGGACTCACCCCTCCACTTT. Translation gives CAWTPPDRKDSPLHF.

The sample holds a few counts of this clone. The chain links TRBV30 to TRBJ1-5, with D perhaps matching TRBD1 (5 bases). V gave up 0 bases and J gave up 7 bases, with 13 bases separating them. The CDR3 is 14 amino acids. In germline, CDR1 is GTSNPN, CDR2 SVGIG (reference sequence). The CDR3 sequence is CAWSVLGALQPQHF. The CDR3 nucleotides are TGTGCCTGGAGTGTCCTCGGGGCCCTCCAGCCCCAGCATTTT.

The J gene is TRBJ2-2, the V gene TRBV6-6; the D is unclear. The CDR3 covers 10 residues. CDR1 and CDR2 from the germline V gene are MNHNY and SVGAGI (reference sequence). Trimming removed 5 bases at V and 6 bases at J, with 1 base between. CDR3 amino acids: CASSAGELFF. The CDR3, as DNA: TGTGCCAGCAGTGCCGGGGAGCTGTTTTTT.

This clone was recorded a few times. The chain couples TRBV4-1 to TRBJ1-2; TRBD1 matches 10 bases. The germline V gene encodes CDR1 MGHRA and CDR2 YSYEKL. The V and J ends lost 0 bases and 4 bases, in that order; junction bases with no gene match: 2. This CDR3 is 15 amino acids long. The CDR3 loop is CASSQDRTGGYGYTF. The CDR3, as DNA: TGCGCCAGCAGCCAAGATAGGACAGGGGGCTATGGCTACACCTTC.

The table lists this clone with a few counts. The chain uses TRBV18 and TRBJ1-5; 9 bases are shared with TRBD1. CDR1 and CDR2 (germline): KGHSH, LQKENI. V trimming: 2 bases; J trimming: 2 bases; junction bases outside the gene matches: 7. This CDR3 is built from 17 residues. The CDR3 loop reads CASSPSVGQGGNQPQHF. The CDR3, as DNA: TGTGCCAGCTCACCATCTGTGGGACAGGGAGGCAATCAGCCCCAGCATTTT.